The 14 T cell receptor beta chains given below trace back to one sample, sequenced in a study of human T cells and chemical hapten exposure. Indicated time point: patch test 1, 2 weeks after DPC sensitization. Treatment here: therapeutic diphenylcyclopropenone sensitization with weekly scalp DPC. TCRdb called the RACE reads again in MiXCR, with one record for every CDR3 protein. The sample has some 350,000 distinct CDR3 sequences, around 7% seen once. Source: whole blood, taken in connection with sensitization to the hapten diphenylcyclopropenone (DPC). The receptor source for this set is a young woman with alopecia areata. Some clones in this sample may be carry-over from other donors' samples.

J is TRBJ2-1 and V is TRBV6-2 or TRBV6-3; D may be TRBD2 (6 bases). This CDR3 is 12 amino acids long. The germline CDR1 and CDR2 sequences are MNHEY and SVGEGT. V was shortened by 5 bases and J by 7 bases, with 9 bases between the two germline ends. The chain's CDR3 is CASSRLVNEQFF. DNA of the CDR3: TGTGCCAGCAGTCGACTAGTAAATGAGCAGTTCTTC.

This clonotype showed up just a few times. The J gene is TRBJ2-1, the V gene TRBV10-1; possible D gene TRBD2, 5 bases. This CDR3 comprises 15 residues. V gave up 6 bases and J gave up 5 bases, with 17 bases separating them. Germline V gene data show CDR1 as WNHNN and CDR2 as SYGVQD (reference sequence). Here the CDR3 reads CASRDSYLPHNEQFF. In DNA form, the CDR3 reads TGCGCCAGCAGGGACTCATACCTGCCACACAATGAGCAGTTCTTC.

This clonotype was recorded many times. J is TRBJ1-1 and V is TRBV29-1; the D gene is possibly TRBD1 (6 bases). V lost 7 bases to trimming and J lost 2 bases, with 14 bases between them. This CDR3 is built from 13 residues. Germline assignment: CDR1 SQVTM and CDR2 ANQGSEA. The CDR3 region has the DNA TGCAGCGGGGAAACAGGGATAAACACTGAAGCTTTCTTT. Protein: CSGETGINTEAFF. Full variable domain (remainder filled in from reference TRBV29-1 and TRBJ1-1): SAVISQKPSRDICQRGTSLTIQCQVDSQVTMMFWYRQQPGQSLTLIATANQGSEATYESGFVIDKFPISRPNLTFSTLTVSNMSPEDSSIYLCSGETGINTEAFFGQGTRLTVV.

Many counts were recorded for this clonotype. The chain is built from TRBV18 and TRBJ1-4, with D perhaps TRBD1 (5 bases). CDR1 and CDR2 from the germline V gene are KGHSH and LQKENI. CDR3 length: 15 residues. Trimming stripped 5 bases from V and 2 bases from J, with 12 bases between. The CDR3, as DNA: TGTGCCAGCTCATCCGCCCGGGACACTAATGAAAAACTGTTTTTT. Protein sequence: CASSSARDTNEKLFF.

The rearrangement links TRBV6-1 to TRBJ2-7; no reliable D call. V was clipped by 2 bases and J by 6 bases, with 14 bases between them. The CDR3 has 14 residues. CDR1 MNHNS and CDR2 SASEGT come from the germline V gene. This CDR3 is CASSELIEMSEQYF. The CDR3 bases are TGTGCCAGCAGTGAATTGATAGAGATGTCCGAGCAGTACTTC.

This clonotype was seen ten or more times. The genes are TRBV20-1 and TRBJ2-1; 10 bases map to TRBD2. The CDR3 loop spans 16 amino acids. The ends lost 5 bases at V and 6 bases at J; junction bases unmatched: 13. Germline CDR1 DFQATT, CDR2 SNEGSKA (reference sequence). The DNA of the CDR3 is TGCAGTGCTTGGATACCAGCGGGGGGGCCGGGCAATGAGCAGTTCTTC. This codes for CSAWIPAGGPGNEQFF.

About this clonotype: It may be a read error: a sequence one base away is much more abundant. The chain recombines TRBV7-9 with TRBJ1-4, with D unclear. Germline CDR1 is SEHNR and CDR2 is FQNEAQ (reference sequence). This CDR3 spans 14 amino acids. The CDR3 coding sequence is TGTGCCAGCAGCTCCCCGCCCGAAAATGAAAAACTGTCTTTT. Its protein product is CASSSPPENEKLSF.

In this sample, this clonotype turned up a few times. The V and J genes are TRBV2 and TRBJ1-2; TRBD1 aligns across 7 bases. CDR1 and CDR2 from the germline V gene are SNHLY and FYNNEI. The CDR3 extends over 13 amino acids. Trimming at V came to 5 bases and at J to 3 bases, leaving 3 bases not matched to a gene. CDR3 amino acids: CASSQGVDYGYTF. The CDR3 bases are TGTGCCAGCAGTCAGGGGGTTGACTATGGCTACACCTTC.

Ten or more counts support this clonotype. The rearrangement uses TRBV5-1 and TRBJ1-1; 8 bases fit TRBD1. CDR1 is SGHRS, CDR2 YFSETQ, per germline. There are 13 residues in the CDR3. Germline trimming cut 2 bases from V and 7 bases from J; bases unmatched to any gene: 4. CDR3 residues: CASSFGTGGEAFF. The CDR3 nucleotides read TGCGCCAGCAGCTTTGGGACAGGAGGTGAAGCTTTCTTT.

The J gene is TRBJ1-4, the V gene TRBV6-6; D not resolved. This CDR3 comprises 12 residues. CDR1 and CDR2 (germline): MNHNY, SVGAGI (reference sequence). V was clipped by 6 bases and J by 13 bases, with 15 bases between them. CDR3 amino acids: CASSLGPPRLFF. The DNA for the CDR3 is TGTGCCAGCAGCCTAGGGCCACCGAGACTGTTTTTT.

This clonotype was seen ten or more times. The chain couples TRBV6-2 or TRBV6-3 to TRBJ2-1; unclear D gene. The CDR3 totals 13 residues. Trimming removed 5 bases from V and 6 bases from J, with 11 bases in between. Per the germline V gene, CDR1 is MNHEY and CDR2 is SVGEGT. The chain's CDR3 is CASSPGPRNEQFF. The CDR3 bases are TGTGCCAGCAGTCCCGGTCCTCGCAATGAGCAGTTCTTC.

This clonotype was seen a few times. The chain carries TRBV12-3 or TRBV12-4 and TRBJ1-4, with D unclear. CDR3 length: 14 residues. Deletions cut 7 bases from V and 3 bases from J, with 12 bases between. This chain's CDR3 is CASTVWGSNEKLFF. The DNA of the CDR3 is TGTGCCAGCACAGTTTGGGGTTCTAATGAAAAACTGTTTTTT.

This clonotype has only a few counts. V usage is TRBV12-3 or TRBV12-4 and J usage is TRBJ1-1; the D gene is possibly TRBD1 (5 bases). This CDR3 is built from 11 residues. V lost 2 bases and J 11 bases, leaving 9 bases between the germline ends. DNA for the CDR3: TGTGCCAGCAGTTTACTTGGGGCCGCTTTCTTT. This gives the protein CASSLLGAAFF.

The rearrangement links TRBV7-3 to TRBJ1-1, with D unresolved. This CDR3 has 13 amino acids. V lost 3 bases, J lost 0 bases, and 5 bases lay in between. CDR1 SGHTA and CDR2 FQGTGA come from the germline V gene. CDR3 amino acids: CASSFLLNTEAFF. CDR3 nucleotides: TGTGCCAGCAGCTTCCTGCTGAACACTGAAGCTTTCTTT.